This TCR beta chain was captured in a study of T-cell memory formation after mild COVID-19. UMIs and sample barcodes were carried by the TCR alpha and TCR beta cDNA libraries that 5'RACE produced using constant-segment primers. TCRdb re-called the 5' RACE reads through MiXCR, storing one row per CDR3 protein. Among 200,000 to 250,000 distinct CDR3 sequences, 9.5% were seen once, and the ten largest hold 3.5% to 4%. This clonotype was counted a few times. Its antigen is unidentified. Study-wide results and caveats: Some clones that responded were present in memory (sampled pre-infection), which suggests cross-reactive memory joined. Whether day 37 second-wave clones are SARS-CoV-2-specific was not confirmed.

The germline CDR1 and CDR2 sequences are MGHDK and SYGVNS. Trimming took 7 bases from V and 1 from J, leaving 10 bases between them. The CDR3 runs to 13 residues. The sequenced sample was PBMCs or a T cell subset sorted from them (not recorded which). This rearrangement joins TRBV25-1 to TRBJ1-2; the D gene is possibly TRBD1 (6 bases). The receptor's source is a man between 18 and 29 years old who had mild COVID-19 (a few samples of this study predate the infection). Cell type and time point are not known. The CDR3 protein is CASTEGGNYGYTF. The CDR3 region has the DNA TGTGCCAGCACCGAGGGGGGTAACTATGGCTACACCTTC.